This T cell receptor beta chain was captured by sequencing in a study of CD8 T cells in ankylosing spondylitis. Each TCR beta library was made by quantitative 5'-RACE that incorporated molecular barcodes. One entry per CDR3 protein results from TCRdb running MiXCR on the 5' RACE reads. The repertoire includes roughly 350,000 distinct CDR3 sequences, around 8% of them detected once, and roughly 15% sits in the top ten. Findings and limits, study-wide: It appeared that ankylosing spondylitis blood was characterized by a TCR beta motif of several highly homologous variants. Some motif variants had been reported before (in reactive arthritis synovial fluid and blood). According to the report, clones linked to the disease were significantly enriched in matched synovial fluid samples taken from ankylosing spondylitis patients.

Of note for this clonotype: Its antigen is undetermined.

Sequenced input: blood, either unsorted or a sorted T cell fraction (not recorded which). This sequence was found in a male donor with ankylosing spondylitis.

The CDR3 protein is CASSGARWETQYF. The CDR3 nucleotides are TGTGCCAGCAGTGGGGCTAGGTGGGAGACCCAGTACTTC. V gene TRBV6-1 combines with J gene TRBJ2-5, with unresolved D. The V gene's germline CDR1 is MNHNS and CDR2 SASEGT. This CDR3 is 13 amino acids long. V dropped 4 bases and J dropped 5 bases, with 11 bases sitting between them.